What follows are 17 T cell receptor beta chains derived from one specimen sequenced in a study of T-cell reconstitution after alpha-beta-depleted transplantation in children (dated by TCRdb to about 2016). The protocol used for the library was PCR. The reads were generated on an Illumina HiSeq 2500. Molecular barcoding was employed in the preparation of TCR libraries, with unique molecular identifiers being used to normalize TCRbeta repertoire quantification. TCRdb reprocessed the public reads (quality trimming at Q25 with fastp, clone calling with MiXCR) and kept in-frame beta chains. Rows are unified per CDR3 protein, each entry keeping the most common DNA and genes. Across this sample there are 500,000 or so distinct CDR3 sequences, with roughly 33% seen only once. The leading ten clones occupy under 3% of the sample. The material was PBMCs from the stem cell graft donor, obtained from the stem cell graft. The source is a human donor who donated a stem cell graft to a child with aplastic anemia.

This rearrangement joins TRBV18 to TRBJ2-6; D may be TRBD1 (6 bases). The V gene's germline CDR1 is KGHSH and CDR2 LQKENI. Trimming cost V 6 bases and J 0 bases, with 12 bases left between them. The CDR3 spans 16 residues. The CDR3 is CASSVTGHSGANVLTF. The CDR3 bases are TGTGCCAGCTCGGTGACAGGCCACTCTGGGGCCAACGTCCTGACTTTC.

This clonotype was observed a few times. The chain recombines TRBV5-6 with TRBJ2-5; the D is unclear. The germline gives CDR1 SGHDT, CDR2 YYEEEE. Trimming left V 4 bases short and J 2 bases short, with 9 bases between. The CDR3 runs to 13 residues. CDR3 nucleotides: TGTGCCAGCAGCGAAACCCTACAAGAGACCCAGTACTTC. It is translated as CASSETLQETQYF. Full variable domain (missing parts from reference TRBV5-6 and TRBJ2-5): DAGVTQSPTHLIKTRGQQVTLRCSPKSGHDTVSWYQQALGQGPQFIFQYYEEEERQRGNFPDRFSGHQFPNYSSELNVNALLLGDSALYLCASSETLQETQYFGPGTRLLVL.

V gene TRBV6-1 combines with J gene TRBJ1-2, with 9 bases identical to TRBD1. The CDR3 length is 13 residues. V lost 7 bases and J lost 5; bases outside the gene matches: 5. The germline V gene encodes CDR1 MNHNS and CDR2 SASEGT. CDR3 in amino acids: CASISGQGYGYTF. As DNA, the CDR3 is TGTGCCAGCATCTCGGGACAGGGATATGGCTACACCTTC.

The CDR3 region is CASSSQGEKLFF. CDR3 sequence (DNA): TGTGCCAGCAGCTCCCAAGGTGAAAAACTGTTTTTT. J is TRBJ1-4 and V is TRBV7-9; D gene unclear. The ends were cut back, 4 bases at V and 7 bases at J, with 7 bases in the middle. This CDR3 is built from 12 residues. The germline gives CDR1 SEHNR, CDR2 FQNEAQ (reference sequence). Using reference TRBV7-9 and TRBJ1-4 for the parts outside the CDR3, the full variable domain is DTGVSQNPRHKITKRGQNVTFRCDPISEHNRLYWYRQTLGQGPEFLTYFQNEAQLEKSRLLSDRFSAERPKGSFSTLEIQRTEQGDSAMYLCASSSQGEKLFFGSGTQLSVL.

The genes are TRBV6-1 and TRBJ2-7; 8 nucleotides line up with TRBD1. The junction had 7 bases not matched to a gene; V was cut back by 5 bases and J by 7 bases. The V gene's germline CDR1 is MNHNS and CDR2 SASEGT. There are 13 residues in the CDR3. DNA of the CDR3: TGTGCCAGCAGTCGACAGGGGATGAGAGAGCAGTACTTC. It yields the protein CASSRQGMREQYF.

This chain connects TRBV20-1 to TRBJ2-3; no clear D. Germline V gene lookup returns CDR1 DFQATT and CDR2 SNEGSKA (reference sequence). The CDR3 has 14 amino acids. Trimming pared 6 bases from V and 0 bases from J, leaving 13 bases between. CDR3 in DNA: TGCAGTGCGAACGGGCCACGGAGCACAGATACGCAGTATTTT. It yields the protein CSANGPRSTDTQYF.

The J gene is TRBJ1-1, the V gene TRBV20-1; D is perhaps TRBD1 (5 bases). Germline V lookup: CDR1 DFQATT, CDR2 SNEGSKA (reference sequence). The CDR3 spans 15 residues. The V and J ends lost 0 bases and 0 bases respectively, with 11 bases between them. The CDR3 sequence is CSARDLQGLNTEAFF. CDR3 sequence (DNA): TGCAGTGCTAGAGATTTGCAGGGATTGAACACTGAAGCTTTCTTT.

This chain connects TRBV11-1 to TRBJ1-2, with a tentative D call TRBD1 (5 bases). The CDR3 sequence is 16 residues long. Trimming stripped 2 bases from V and 3 bases from J, with 16 bases between. Germline V gene sequence: CDR1 SGHAT, CDR2 FQDESV (reference sequence). The CDR3 loop is CASSLSPGTVDYGYTF. CDR3 coding DNA: TGTGCCAGCAGCTTATCTCCAGGGACTGTCGACTATGGCTACACCTTC.

The CDR3 DNA follows: TGTGCCAGCAGCGTAGTTGGGGGCCGGACAGATACGCAGTATTTT. This sequence encodes CASSVVGGRTDTQYF. The chain recombines TRBV9 with TRBJ2-3, with D perhaps matching TRBD1 (6 bases). The CDR3 totals 15 residues. The V gene lost 0 bases and the J gene lost 3 bases, with 11 bases spanning the gap. In germline, CDR1 is SGDLS, CDR2 YYNGEE.

This clonotype was seen a handful of times. The chain is built from TRBV5-1 and TRBJ2-7; the match to TRBD2 covers 9 bases. V dropped 3 bases and J dropped 2; count of bases not matched to a gene: 3. Germline V gene lookup returns CDR1 SGHRS and CDR2 YFSETQ. The CDR3 has 14 amino acids. CDR3 loop: CASSWTSVPYEQYF. CDR3 DNA sequence: TGCGCCAGCAGCTGGACTAGCGTCCCCTACGAGCAGTACTTC.

The rearrangement uses TRBV5-6 and TRBJ2-3, with D possibly called TRBD1 or TRBD2 (5 bases each). Germline-derived CDR1 and CDR2 are SGHDT and YYEEEE. V was clipped by 6 bases and J by 4 bases, with 12 bases between them. The CDR3 totals 13 residues. This CDR3 is CASKGVGADTQYF. The CDR3, as DNA: TGTGCCAGCAAAGGGGTCGGGGCAGATACGCAGTATTTT.

The rearrangement links TRBV12-3 or TRBV12-4 to TRBJ1-2; D possibly corresponds to TRBD1 (6 bases). V was clipped by 5 bases and J by 2 bases, with 18 bases between them. CDR3 length: 16 amino acids. The CDR3 sequence: CASSHRDTAGNYGYTF. CDR3 DNA: TGTGCCAGCAGTCACCGGGACACGGCCGGGAACTATGGCTACACCTTC.

The chain uses TRBV24-1 and TRBJ2-5, with 10 nucleotides matching TRBD2. CDR3 length: 14 residues. With 4 bases clipped from V and 7 bases from J, the junction kept 5 bases outside the gene matches. From germline, CDR1 is KGHDR and CDR2 SFDVKD. The CDR3 loop is CATSDPTSGWTQYF. CDR3 DNA: TGTGCCACCAGTGACCCGACTAGCGGGTGGACCCAGTACTTC.

This clonotype was seen a handful of times. V and J are TRBV7-2 and TRBJ1-1; D possibly corresponds to TRBD1 (5 bases). The CDR3 has 18 residues. Trimming took off 1 base at V and 0 bases at J, with 18 bases between the two ends. The germline V gene encodes CDR1 SGHTA and CDR2 FQGNSA. This CDR3 reads CASSLGNRQSFLNTEAFF. The CDR3 DNA is TGTGCCAGCAGCTTAGGCAACCGACAGTCGTTTCTGAACACTGAAGCTTTCTTT.

This clonotype has just a few counts. The V call is TRBV6-1, the J call TRBJ1-6; a possible D gene is TRBD1 (6 bases). The CDR3 spans 15 residues. Germline values: CDR1 MNHNS, CDR2 SASEGT. V was trimmed by 6 bases and J by 6 bases, leaving 15 bases between them. CDR3 coding DNA: TGTGCCAGCAGAGAACGACAGGAGCCTAATTCACCCCTCCACTTT. The encoded protein is CASRERQEPNSPLHF.

This clonotype was seen a handful of times. V usage is TRBV15 and J usage is TRBJ2-2; D might be TRBD1 (6 bases). Germline lookup yields CDR1 LNHNV and CDR2 YYDKDF (reference sequence). V was pared by 3 bases and J by 0 bases, with 11 bases between. The length of the CDR3 is 16 residues. CDR3 amino acids: CATSRDRESNTGELFF. The CDR3 coding sequence is TGTGCCACCAGCAGGGACAGAGAATCGAACACCGGGGAGCTGTTTTTT.

This sequence joins TRBV7-8 and TRBJ2-7, with D tentatively TRBD2 (6 bases). Deletions cut 5 bases from V and 5 bases from J, with 19 bases between. Germline lookup yields CDR1 SGHVS and CDR2 FQNEAQ. The CDR3 sequence is 15 residues long. CDR3 residues: CASSSRTTLMNEQYV. The CDR3 DNA reads TGTGCCAGCAGCAGCCGGACTACCCTAATGAACGAGCAGTACGTC.